This TCR beta chain comes out of a study of blood T cell repertoires in COVID-19. Study details: Both acute and convalescent COVID-19 samples were obtained from the United States, Italy and Spain. PBMCs, B-cell-depleted T cells, or T cells provided the cDNA or gDNA that made up the material.

TCRdb keeps only in-frame clones here, not all; method: immunoSEQ multiplex PCR. The table records some 60,000 clones, approximately 80% of them present only once. Germline-derived CDR1 and CDR2 are MNHEY and SMNVEV (reference sequence). V was shortened by 4 bases and J by 3 bases, with 19 bases between the two germline ends. This CDR3 region has 16 residues. The chain combines TRBV27 with TRBJ2-7; weak D call: TRBD1 (6 bases). Sequenced input: peripheral blood. The clonotype was recovered from a man between 60 and 70 years old with acute or convalescent COVID-19. The CDR3 loop is CASSSVFGQGIYEQYF. The CDR3 nucleotides read TGTGCCAGCAGTTCTGTATTCGGGCAGGGGATCTACGAGCAGTACTTC.